This T cell receptor beta chain was found in a study of cytomegalovirus exposure and HLA in healthy donors. General study findings and limits: Later work found most CMV-associated TCR beta chains apparently HLA-restricted. Links to common viral pathogens appeared, in a later analysis, for several of the most significant clusters.

This clone is deemed medium-sized by its frequency. The target antigen is unknown. 60 Vbeta and 13 Jbeta primers were used in PCR. Sequencing used immunoSEQ multiplex PCR; TCRdb keeps in-frame clones, though not all of them. In all, the sample yields about 48,000 clones. The sequenced material came from PBMCs. The clonotype originates from a middle-aged woman in good health and CMV-seronegative.

CDR3 nucleotide sequence: TGTGCACAGGGGGAACGGATGGGCTATGGCTACACCTTC. Protein: CAQGERMGYGYTF. The chain employs TRBV10-3 and TRBJ1-2; TRBD1 matches at 8 bases. The germline V gene has CDR1 ENHRY and CDR2 SYGVKD. The CDR3 contains 13 residues.